Following are 22 T cell receptor beta chains from one sample sequenced in a study of blood T cell repertoires in COVID-19. TCRdb keeps only in-frame clones here, not all; method: immunoSEQ multiplex PCR. The table shows about 89,000 clones, with around 75% occurring only once. The specimen sequenced was peripheral blood. These receptor sequences come from a man between 65 and 85 years old with COVID-19, enrolled during active disease.

The chain employs TRBV28 and TRBJ1-3; 7 bases agree with TRBD1. Germline values: CDR1 MDHEN, CDR2 SYDVKM. V trimming: 8 bases; J trimming: 5 bases; junction bases outside the gene matches: 3. The CDR3 extends over 12 amino acids. Here the CDR3 DNA reads TGTGCCAGCCTGACAGGGAGAAACACCATATATTTT. Its protein product is CASLTGRNTIYF.

The chain is built from TRBV27 and TRBJ2-7; perhaps TRBD2 as D (6 bases). CDR3 length: 15 amino acids. V was clipped by 3 bases and J by 9 bases, with 21 bases between them. Germline V CDR1 and CDR2: MNHEY, SMNVEV (reference sequence). This CDR3 is CASSFREESYSGQYF. Here the CDR3 DNA reads TGTGCCAGCAGTTTCCGAGAGGAATCTTATAGCGGGCAGTACTTC.

The V call is TRBV19, the J call TRBJ2-3, with D tentatively TRBD2 (6 bases). Germline CDR1 reads LNHDA; CDR2 reads SQIVND (reference sequence). The CDR3 has 14 residues. V lost 5 bases and J 2 bases, leaving 11 bases between the germline ends. CDR3: CASSRGSPTDTQYF. CDR3 bases: TGTGCCAGTAGTCGGGGGTCACCCACAGATACGCAGTATTTT.

This clone was counted a few times. V usage is TRBV18 and J usage is TRBJ1-1; TRBD1 aligns across 7 bases. Germline lookup yields CDR1 KGHSH and CDR2 LQKENI. V trimming: 3 bases; J trimming: 0 bases; junction bases outside the gene matches: 4. The CDR3 has 15 amino acids. CDR3 protein: CASSPTGRLNTEAFF. The DNA of the CDR3 is TGTGCCAGCTCACCGACAGGGAGGTTGAACACTGAAGCTTTCTTT. Full variable domain (remainder filled in from reference TRBV18 and TRBJ1-1): NAGVMQNPRHLVRRRGQEARLRCSPMKGHSHVYWYRQLPEEGLKFMVYLQKENIIDESGMPKERFSAEFPKEGPSILRIQQVVRGDSAAYFCASSPTGRLNTEAFFGQGTRLTVV.

The sample holds a few counts of this clone. V usage is TRBV4-1 and J usage is TRBJ2-2, with D possibly matching TRBD1 (6 bases). The CDR3 is made up of 16 amino acids. The germline V and J ends were trimmed by 1 base and 7 bases, with 16 bases remaining between them. The germline gives CDR1 MGHRA, CDR2 YSYEKL. CDR3 in amino acids: CASSQGDIRGDGELFF. The CDR3 nucleotides read TGCGCCAGCAGCCAAGGGGACATTCGAGGGGACGGGGAGCTGTTTTTT.

The rearrangement joins TRBV19 to TRBJ1-4; D call uncertain. V was cut by 6 bases and J by 8 bases, with 10 bases left in between. The CDR3 spans 12 residues. CDR1 LNHDA and CDR2 SQIVND come from the germline V gene (reference sequence). The CDR3 coding sequence is TGTGCCAGTAGCCCGGGTGGGGAAAAACTGTTTTTT. Its translation: CASSPGGEKLFF.

This rearrangement joins TRBV5-4 to TRBJ2-1; TRBD1 matches at 7 bases. The CDR3 extends over 15 amino acids. Per germline, CDR1 SGHNT and CDR2 YYREEE (reference sequence). Germline trimming cut 4 bases from V and 0 bases from J; bases unmatched to any gene: 4. CDR3 in amino acids: CASSMGQSSYNEQFF. In DNA form, the CDR3 reads TGTGCCAGCAGCATGGGACAGAGCTCCTACAATGAGCAGTTCTTC.

The V call is TRBV6-2 or TRBV6-3, the J call TRBJ2-5; 7 nucleotides line up with TRBD2. The CDR3 contains 15 residues. Trimming at V came to 4 bases and at J to 6 bases, leaving 11 bases not matched to a gene. Germline V CDR1 and CDR2: MNHEY, SVGEGT. CDR3 sequence (DNA): TGTGCCAGCAGTTGGGGCCGGGGGGACTCGAAGACCCAGTACTTC. It encodes CASSWGRGDSKTQYF.

The chain recombines TRBV5-4 with TRBJ1-2, with 8 bases matching TRBD1. V lost 2 bases and J lost 6; bases outside the gene matches: 9. The V gene's germline CDR1 is SGHNT and CDR2 YYREEE (reference sequence). This CDR3 region has 15 residues. The CDR3 protein is CASSFSLQGADGYTF. The CDR3 DNA sequence: TGTGCCAGCAGCTTCAGCCTCCAGGGGGCGGATGGCTACACCTTC.

The chain employs TRBV11-3 and TRBJ2-1; 9 bases fit TRBD2. Trimming at V came to 4 bases and at J to 8 bases, leaving 6 bases not matched to a gene. The CDR3 is 14 residues long. Germline V gene lookup returns CDR1 SGHNT and CDR2 YENEEA. The CDR3 DNA reads TGTGCCAGCAGCTGGCGGGGGGGCCGCGATGAGCAGTTCTTC. It is translated as CASSWRGGRDEQFF.

The V gene is TRBV7-9, the J gene TRBJ1-2; 7 bases fit TRBD1. J was trimmed by 2 bases and V by 4 bases; bases with no gene match: 4. The V gene's germline CDR1 is SEHNR and CDR2 FQNEAQ (reference sequence). This CDR3 has 14 amino acids. The chain's CDR3 is CASSSTGINYGYTF. The CDR3 DNA reads as TGTGCCAGCAGCTCGACAGGGATAAACTATGGCTACACCTTC.

The V call is TRBV12-3 or TRBV12-4, the J call TRBJ1-1; 7 positions agree with TRBD1. CDR3 length: 11 residues. After removal of 8 bases from V and 10 bases from J, the junction contained 7 bases not matched to a gene. CDR3 bases: TGTGCCAGCGGCCCGGGGACAGCAGCTTTCTTT. Its protein product is CASGPGTAAFF.

On this clone itself: Its ends do not fully match the called genes, so a read error is possible. CDR3: CASSTPGAPRDRFVNF. The CDR3 DNA reads as TGTGCCAGTAGTACGCCGGGGGCCCCACGGGACAGGTTTGTGAATTTT. The rearrangement links TRBV19 to TRBJ1-5; 8 nucleotides align to TRBD1. Germline V lookup: CDR1 LNHDA, CDR2 SQIVND (reference sequence). The CDR3 extends over 16 amino acids.

This sequence joins TRBV9 and TRBJ2-7, with 10 bases aligning to TRBD1. The germline gives CDR1 SGDLS, CDR2 YYNGEE. Trimming cost V 3 bases and J 5 bases; bases outside gene matches: 5. The CDR3 is 14 residues long. CDR3 sequence reads: CASSGGQGINEQYF. The CDR3 bases are TGTGCCAGCAGCGGGGGACAGGGGATTAACGAGCAGTACTTC.

In its sample, this clone was seen a few times. This chain uses TRBV28 with TRBJ2-4; TRBD2 aligns across 7 bases. The germline V gene has CDR1 MDHEN and CDR2 SYDVKM. The CDR3 extends over 16 amino acids. V lost 7 bases and J lost 0; bases outside the gene matches: 9. In DNA, the CDR3 is TGTGCCAGCACCCATCTAGCGGAGTTAGCCAAAAACATTCAGTACTTC. Translating gives CASTHLAELAKNIQYF. Filled out from reference TRBV28 and TRBJ2-4, the complete variable domain reads DVKVTQSSRYLVKRTGEKVFLECVQDMDHENMFWYRQDPGLGLRLIYFSYDVKMKEKGDIPEGYSVSREKKERFSLILESASTNQTSMYLCASTHLAELAKNIQYFGAGTRLSVL.

In nucleotides, the CDR3 is TGTGCCAGCACCGGCGGCAGCGAAGAGCAGTACTTC. It is translated as CASTGGSEEQYF. The gene calls are TRBV6-5 and TRBJ2-7; D unclear. CDR3 length: 12 residues. Germline CDR1 is MNHEY and CDR2 is SVGAGI. Trimming pared 7 bases from V and 7 bases from J, leaving 14 bases between.

The V and J genes are TRBV19 and TRBJ1-3; D is unresolved. The CDR3 consists of 16 residues. V was pared by 5 bases and J by 0 bases, with 14 bases between. The V gene's germline CDR1 is LNHDA and CDR2 SQIVND (reference sequence). Written as DNA, the CDR3 is TGTGCCAGTAGTCCGAAGGAGAAGGCCTCTGGAAACACCATATATTTT. It codes for CASSPKEKASGNTIYF. The variable domain in full, completed from reference TRBV19 and TRBJ1-3, reads DGGITQSPKYLFRKEGQNVTLSCEQNLNHDAMYWYRQDPGQGLRLIYYSQIVNDFQKGDIAEGYSVSREKKESFPLTVTSAQKNPTAFYLCASSPKEKASGNTIYFGEGSWLTVV.

The chain employs TRBV9 and TRBJ2-3, with a weak D call TRBD1 (6 bases). The CDR3 runs 16 residues. Germline V CDR1 and CDR2: SGDLS, YYNGEE. V was pared by 7 bases and J by 2 bases, with 20 bases between. The DNA of the CDR3 is TGTGCCAGCGGACAGCCGATCAGGGAGAACACAGATACGCAGTATTTT. The encoded protein is CASGQPIRENTDTQYF.

The rearrangement joins TRBV10-3 to TRBJ2-7; TRBD1 agrees at 8 bases. This CDR3 comprises 15 residues. CDR1 and CDR2 (germline): ENHRY, SYGVKD. The trim removed 3 bases at V and 6 bases at J, leaving 10 bases unmatched. In nucleotides, the CDR3 is TGTGCCATCAGTGACGGCAGGGGGCTTTTTGGCGAGCAGTACTTC. This gives the protein CAISDGRGLFGEQYF.

This chain links TRBV27 with TRBJ1-2; D unresolved. Between the trimmed V and J ends, which lost 1 base and 8 bases, there was a span of 17 bases. The germline V gene has CDR1 MNHEY and CDR2 SMNVEV (reference sequence). The CDR3 covers 15 residues. Written as DNA, the CDR3 is TGTGCCAGCAGTTTATTGCCAGTCCCTAGTTACGGCTACACCTTC. Residues: CASSLLPVPSYGYTF.

J is TRBJ1-3 and V is TRBV5-6; no reliable D call. The CDR3 sequence is 15 residues long. V lost 2 bases to trimming and J lost 0 bases, with 9 bases between them. The germline gives CDR1 SGHDT, CDR2 YYEEEE. The CDR3, as DNA: TGTGCCAGCAGCTTTGAGCGGCTCTCTGGAAACACCATATATTTT. It encodes CASSFERLSGNTIYF.

This chain connects TRBV2 to TRBJ1-2; D is undetermined. Deletions cut 1 base from V and 5 bases from J, with 11 bases between. CDR1 is SNHLY and CDR2 is FYNNEI in the germline V gene. The CDR3 totals 14 residues. In nucleotides, the CDR3 is TGTGCCAGCAGTGAAGATTCGGGGAAATATGGCTACACCTTC. Amino acids: CASSEDSGKYGYTF. The complete variable domain, with remaining parts taken from reference TRBV2 and TRBJ1-2, reads EPEVTQTPSHQVTQMGQEVILRCVPISNHLYFYWYRQILGQKVEFLVSFYNNEISEKSEIFDDQFSVERPDGSNFTLKIRSTKLEDSAMYFCASSEDSGKYGYTFGSGTRLTVV.